This is a list of T cell receptor beta chains from one sample in a study of CD4+ T cells in melanoma. Assay used: immunoSEQ multiplex PCR; TCRdb lists only in-frame clones, some missing. Of about 55,000 clones in the sample, approximately 74% were seen once. Specimen: tumor tissue. The receptors originated from a human donor with melanoma. The CDR3 runs from the conserved cysteine through the conserved F or W. The D gene is left open where the match is weak. Not all rows give a size; the values are once, few, many and, for expanded clones, a class.

J gene,V gene,D gene,clone size,CDR3 DNA,CDR3 protein
TRBJ2-3,TRBV7-6,TRBD2,.,TGTGCCAGCAGCGACCACCCGATAGCGGGGGATACCACAGATACGCAGTATTTT,CASSDHPIAGDTTDTQYF
TRBJ1-4,TRBV5-6,.,.,TGTGCCAGCAGCTTGGGCCGCCGGGGGCCGATGGGTGAAAAACTGTTTTTT,CASSLGRRGPMGEKLFF
TRBJ1-1,TRBV7-2,.,.,TGTGCCAGCAGCTCCCGGGTGCCCGAACCAGGGTCGTGGGAGACTGAAGCTTTCTTT,CASSSRVPEPGSWETEAFF
TRBJ2-1,TRBV9,TRBD2,many,TGTGCCAGCAGCGTAATCCAGCGGGGCAGTGAGCAGTTCTTC,CASSVIQRGSEQFF
TRBJ2-2,TRBV9,.,.,TGTGCCAGCAGCCCTAAACAGGGACCAGACACCGGGGAGCTGTTTTTT,CASSPKQGPDTGELFF
TRBJ2-7,TRBV13,.,once,TGTGCCAGCAGCTTAGGCGTAGGGCTGAGCTCCTACGAGCAGTACTTC,CASSLGVGLSSYEQYF
TRBJ2-1,TRBV7-9,.,many,TGTGCCAGCAGCTTAGGCGGATCGGGTGAGCAGTTCTTC,CASSLGGSGEQFF
TRBJ2-5,TRBV10-3,.,.,TGTGCCATCACCGACGGGACCGCCCGGGAGACCCAGTACTTC,CAITDGTARETQYF
TRBJ1-4,TRBV18,TRBD1,.,TGTGCCAGCTCACCGGGACAGCTAAATGAAAAACTGTTTTTT,CASSPGQLNEKLFF
TRBJ1-3,TRBV15,TRBD1,many,TGTGCCACCAGCAGCCGCGGACAGGGGACTGGAAACACCATATATTTT,CATSSRGQGTGNTIYF
TRBJ1-5,TRBV9,.,.,TGTGCCAGCAGCGTCGGGGGGGTGGCTGGTCAGCCCCAGCATTTT,CASSVGGVAGQPQHF